The 23 T cell receptor beta chains reported below all come from one sample, sequenced in a study of OX40 agonist ivuxolimab in advanced cancers. TCRdb's copy holds only in-frame clones and misses some; the assay was immunoSEQ multiplex PCR. The repertoire holds approximately 50,000 clones, with over 80% as singletons. Sample: CD4+ or CD8+ T cells sorted from blood, taken in a trial of the OX40 agonist ivuxolimab. The receptors derive from an adult with an advanced solid tumor such as melanoma, head and neck, liver or kidney cancer.

This rearrangement joins TRBV4-1 to TRBJ2-2, with 13 bases identical to TRBD2. Per germline, CDR1 MGHRA and CDR2 YSYEKL. This CDR3 region has 17 residues. Trimming cost V 3 bases and J 6 bases; bases outside gene matches: 7. CDR3 DNA sequence: TGCGCCAGCAGCCAGGGGGGAACTAGCGGGAGGGCCGGGGAGCTGTTTTTT. It codes for CASSQGGTSGRAGELFF.

This clone was detected only once. The chain recombines TRBV7-9 with TRBJ1-4; no clear D. CDR3 length equals 12 residues. Germline values: CDR1 SEHNR, CDR2 FQNEAQ (reference sequence). Trimming took 6 bases from V and 6 from J, leaving 8 bases between them. The CDR3 region is CASSDGYEKLFF. CDR3 nucleotides: TGTGCCAGCAGTGATGGTTATGAAAAACTGTTTTTT.

The chain carries TRBV7-9 and TRBJ2-5, with TRBD1 as a possible D gene (5 bases). Germline V gene lookup returns CDR1 SEHNR and CDR2 FQNEAQ (reference sequence). The CDR3 contains 12 residues. V lost 0 bases to trimming and J lost 7 bases, with 6 bases between them. CDR3 amino acids: CASSLAQGTQYF. The CDR3 DNA is TGTGCCAGCAGCTTAGCGCAGGGGACCCAGTACTTC.

Concerning this clone: The junction departs from germline at one end; a sequencing error may be responsible. This chain joins TRBV7-9 and TRBJ2-1; D is ambiguous. Germline values: CDR1 SEHNR, CDR2 FQNEAQ (reference sequence). This CDR3 spans 11 amino acids. As DNA, the CDR3 is TGTGCCAGCAGCTCCTATGCCGCAAAGGTCTTC. Protein sequence: CASSSYAAKVF.

V and J are TRBV6-6 and TRBJ1-1; weak D call: TRBD1 (5 bases). Trimming removed 4 bases from V and 4 bases from J, with 16 bases in between. CDR1 is MNHNY and CDR2 is SVGAGI in the germline V gene (reference sequence). The CDR3 length is 15 residues. CDR3 sequence reads: CASSSGSEGSTEAFF. CDR3 DNA sequence: TGTGCCAGCAGTTCCGGCTCGGAGGGGAGCACTGAAGCTTTCTTT.

The chain links TRBV5-6 to TRBJ2-5, with D possibly called TRBD1 or TRBD2 (5 bases each). This CDR3 region has 14 residues. Germline V gives CDR1 SGHDT, CDR2 YYEEEE. The V end lost 3 bases, the J end lost 5 bases, and 14 bases lay between the germline ends. The CDR3 DNA is TGTGCCAGCAGCTCCCCGAGGGGACCGGAGACCCAGTACTTC. Encoded protein: CASSSPRGPETQYF. The full variable domain, its missing parts supplied by reference TRBV5-6 and TRBJ2-5, is DAGVTQSPTHLIKTRGQQVTLRCSPKSGHDTVSWYQQALGQGPQFIFQYYEEEERQRGNFPDRFSGHQFPNYSSELNVNALLLGDSALYLCASSSPRGPETQYFGPGTRLLVL.

The chain couples TRBV18 to TRBJ1-5, with 10 bases matching TRBD1. Germline-derived CDR1 and CDR2 are KGHSH and LQKENI. V shed 3 bases, J shed 2 bases, and the junction held 13 bases outside the gene matches. CDR3 size: 19 residues. DNA of the CDR3: TGTGCCAGCTCACCTTTCGGGACAGGGGCCCCAGGTGGCAATCAGCCCCAGCATTTT. This sequence encodes CASSPFGTGAPGGNQPQHF.

CDR3 bases: TGTGCCAGCAGCTTGGGACAGGGCATCTACGAGCAGTACTTC. Translated, it gives CASSLGQGIYEQYF. The chain joins TRBV5-5 to TRBJ2-7, with 7 bases lining up with TRBD1. Germline assignment: CDR1 SGHKS and CDR2 YYEKEE (reference sequence). The CDR3 runs 14 residues. The V segment lost 0 bases and the J segment 3 bases; nucleotides outside the gene matches: 3. The variable domain in full, completed from reference TRBV5-5 and TRBJ2-7, reads DAGVTQSPTHLIKTRGQQVTLRCSPISGHKSVSWYQQVLGQGPQFIFQYYEKEERGRGNFPDRFSARQFPNYSSELNVNALLLGDSALYLCASSLGQGIYEQYFGPGTRLTVT.

V gene TRBV9 combines with J gene TRBJ2-3; D uncertain. CDR1 and CDR2 (germline): SGDLS, YYNGEE. The V end lost 0 bases, the J end lost 4 bases, and 12 bases lay between the germline ends. The CDR3 runs 15 residues. The DNA of the CDR3 is TGTGCCAGCAGCGTAGATCAAGAGGCCGCAGATACGCAGTATTTT. Encoded protein: CASSVDQEAADTQYF.

This sequence joins TRBV7-3 and TRBJ1-1; D call uncertain. With 2 bases removed from V and 5 bases from J, the gap between germline ends came to 9 bases. CDR3 length: 13 amino acids. Germline CDR1 SGHTA, CDR2 FQGTGA. The CDR3 DNA reads as TGTGCCAGCAGCTTATCGGGGATGACTGAAGCTTTCTTT. Translating gives CASSLSGMTEAFF.

The rearrangement joins TRBV5-1 to TRBJ1-4; D is undetermined. V was trimmed by 1 base and J by 2 bases, leaving 9 bases between them. CDR3 size: 15 residues. Germline V CDR1 and CDR2: SGHRS, YFSETQ. The CDR3 loop is CASSLSGNTNEKLFF. CDR3 bases: TGCGCCAGCAGCTTGAGTGGGAATACTAATGAAAAACTGTTTTTT.

The gene calls are TRBV25-1 and TRBJ1-2; D is possibly TRBD1 (6 bases). Trimming took off 0 bases at V and 4 bases at J, with 15 bases between the two ends. There are 16 residues in the CDR3. Germline CDR1 is MGHDK and CDR2 is SYGVNS. CDR3 nucleotides: TGTGCCAGCAGTGAATATGGGGGCAGAGGTGGCTATGGCTACACCTTC. Protein: CASSEYGGRGGYGYTF.

The rearrangement joins TRBV4-1 to TRBJ2-7; D gene unclear. V was pared by 4 bases and J by 3 bases, with 4 bases between. The CDR3 length is 11 residues. CDR1 and CDR2 from the germline V gene are MGHRA and YSYEKL. In nucleotides, the CDR3 is TGCGCCAGCAGCCTCATCTACGAGCAGTACTTC. The encoded protein is CASSLIYEQYF.

The chain carries TRBV5-1 and TRBJ1-1; D ambiguous. CDR3 length: 13 amino acids. Germline V CDR1 and CDR2: SGHRS, YFSETQ. The V end lost 0 bases, the J end lost 3 bases, and 6 bases lay between the germline ends. The CDR3 bases are TGCGCCAGCAGCTTGGCGGAGGACACTGAAGCTTTCTTT. Amino acid sequence: CASSLAEDTEAFF.

The chain links TRBV21-1 to TRBJ1-4; TRBD1 is taken as the D call from the table, unchecked against the DNA. TRBV21-1 is a pseudogene. The CDR3 has 15 amino acids. Written as DNA, the CDR3 is TGTGCCAGCAGCATCGGACAGGCACGTAGGGAAAAACTGTTTTTT. Amino acids: CASSIGQARREKLFF.

The V gene is TRBV6-5, the J gene TRBJ1-6; tentative D call: TRBD1 (6 bases). Germline lookup yields CDR1 MNHEY and CDR2 SVGAGI. The CDR3 is 15 residues long. V dropped 5 bases and J dropped 10 bases, with 18 bases sitting between them. CDR3 region: CASSPRGGGRSPLHF. CDR3 sequence (DNA): TGTGCCAGCAGTCCCCGAGGAGGGGGTAGATCACCCCTCCACTTT.

The chain couples TRBV2 to TRBJ2-1; no clear D gene. Trimming cost V 8 bases and J 9 bases, with 14 bases left between them. The CDR3 has 12 amino acids. Germline lookup yields CDR1 SNHLY and CDR2 FYNNEI. This chain's CDR3 is CASVQDGGEQFF. The CDR3 DNA follows: TGTGCCAGCGTTCAAGATGGCGGTGAGCAGTTCTTC.

The chain combines TRBV28 with TRBJ2-3, with D perhaps matching TRBD1 (5 bases). Trimming removed 6 bases from V and 0 bases from J, with 7 bases in between. The CDR3 loop spans 13 amino acids. Germline V gene sequence: CDR1 MDHEN, CDR2 SYDVKM. The CDR3 loop reads CASSKGSTDTQYF. CDR3 DNA: TGTGCCAGCAGCAAGGGGAGCACAGATACGCAGTATTTT.

This chain links TRBV5-1 with TRBJ2-7; no clear D gene. The length of the CDR3 is 13 residues. The V end was cut by 5 bases, the J end by 0 bases, with 9 bases between. Germline lookup yields CDR1 SGHRS and CDR2 YFSETQ. The CDR3 region is CASRTESSYEQYF. CDR3 sequence (DNA): TGCGCCAGCAGAACGGAAAGCTCCTACGAGCAGTACTTC.

The rearrangement uses TRBV5-1 and TRBJ2-1; 8 nucleotides match TRBD2. V shed 4 bases, J shed 0 bases, and the junction held 6 bases outside the gene matches. This CDR3 has 16 residues. Germline CDR1 is SGHRS and CDR2 is YFSETQ. The chain's CDR3 is CASSVAGINSYNEQFF. The CDR3 DNA sequence: TGCGCCAGCAGCGTAGCGGGGATCAACTCCTACAATGAGCAGTTCTTC.

The rearrangement joins TRBV30 to TRBJ2-1, with D possibly matching TRBD2 (6 bases). This CDR3 comprises 14 residues. The germline V gene has CDR1 GTSNPN and CDR2 SVGIG (reference sequence). The V and J ends lost 3 bases and 7 bases respectively, with 16 bases between them. CDR3 residues: CAWSNTKLANEQFF. Here the CDR3 DNA reads TGTGCCTGGAGCAATACCAAGCTAGCGAATGAGCAGTTCTTC.

The chain combines TRBV4-1 with TRBJ1-1; no reliable D call. Germline CDR1 is MGHRA and CDR2 is YSYEKL. The CDR3 has 16 amino acids. Trimming left V 4 bases short and J 4 bases short, with 19 bases between. This chain's CDR3 is CASSLQGFTEFTEAFF. The CDR3 DNA is TGCGCCAGCAGCCTCCAAGGGTTCACGGAATTCACTGAAGCTTTCTTT.

The chain uses TRBV30 and TRBJ2-2; D possibly uses TRBD1 or TRBD2 (5 bases each). V was cut by 2 bases and J by 6 bases, with 28 bases left in between. The CDR3 length is 19 residues. The germline gives CDR1 GTSNPN, CDR2 SVGIG (reference sequence). In nucleotides, the CDR3 is TGTGCCTGGAGTCGACTTTGGTGGGGCCGGGAAGGGATCGCCGGGGAGCTGTTTTTT. The encoded protein is CAWSRLWWGREGIAGELFF. The variable domain in full, completed from reference TRBV30 and TRBJ2-2, reads SQTIHQWPATLVQPVGSPLSLECTVEGTSNPNLYWYRQAAGRGLQLLFYSVGIGQISSEVPQNLSASRPQDRQFILSSKKLLLSDSGFYLCAWSRLWWGREGIAGELFFGEGSRLTVL.